A single sample gave rise to the 3 T cell receptor beta chains below, sequenced in a study of cytomegalovirus exposure and HLA in healthy donors. The repertoire was sequenced with immunoSEQ multiplex PCR; TCRdb's copy has only in-frame clones and lacks some. The table lists approximately 160,000 clones, approximately 86% of them singletons. The sequencing sample was made of PBMCs. Receptor source: a woman younger than 30 in good health and CMV-seronegative.

The chain joins TRBV2 to TRBJ2-5; TRBD2 is a possible D gene (6 bases). The CDR3 runs to 16 residues. Germline V gene data show CDR1 as SNHLY and CDR2 as FYNNEI. V was trimmed by 1 base and J by 4 bases, leaving 16 bases between them. The CDR3 DNA reads TGTGCCAGCAGTGAAGGGTTAGCGGAGTGGGGAGAGACCCAGTACTTC. The encoded protein is CASSEGLAEWGETQYF.

The table lists this clone with a few counts. The gene calls are TRBV11-3 and TRBJ2-2, with 7 positions matching TRBD1. Germline V CDR1 and CDR2: SGHNT, YENEEA. The CDR3 sequence is 16 residues long. The J segment lost 1 base and the V segment lost 5 bases, leaving 7 bases of the junction unmatched. CDR3 residues: CASSISQGVNTGELFF. The DNA of the CDR3 is TGTGCCAGCAGCATAAGCCAGGGGGTGAACACCGGGGAGCTGTTTTTT.

The rearrangement uses TRBV4-2 and TRBJ2-3; 11 nucleotides agree with TRBD1. With V trimmed by 1 base and J by 2 bases, 2 bases remained unmatched. Germline assignment: CDR1 LGHNA and CDR2 YNFKEQ. The CDR3 consists of 16 residues. The CDR3 loop is CASSQGDRGTTDTQYF. CDR3 nucleotides: TGTGCCAGCAGCCAAGGGGACAGGGGGACCACAGATACGCAGTATTTT.